These 8 T cell receptor beta chains were sequenced from one sample in a study of cytomegalovirus exposure and HLA in healthy donors. It was with 60 Vbeta and 13 Jbeta primers that the PCR ran. Sequencing was performed with immunoSEQ multiplex PCR; in TCRdb, only in-frame clones are kept and a portion is missing. The sample has about 110,000 clones, 70% to 85% seen once. Material: PBMCs. The receptors shown here come from a boy aged 10-17 years in good health and CMV-seronegative.

The chain is built from TRBV28 and TRBJ1-1, with a tentative D call TRBD1 (6 bases). The CDR3 is 13 amino acids. Trimming took 8 bases from V and 1 from J, leaving 11 bases between them. Germline assignment: CDR1 MDHEN and CDR2 SYDVKM. The CDR3 region has the DNA TGTGCCAGCTCGAGGGGGAGGAACACTGAAGCTTTCTTT. It encodes CASSRGRNTEAFF. Full variable domain (remainder filled in from reference TRBV28 and TRBJ1-1): DVKVTQSSRYLVKRTGEKVFLECVQDMDHENMFWYRQDPGLGLRLIYFSYDVKMKEKGDIPEGYSVSREKKERFSLILESASTNQTSMYLCASSRGRNTEAFFGQGTRLTVV.

This chain connects TRBV5-6 to TRBJ2-7, with TRBD1 matching over 8 bases. CDR3 length: 15 residues. The germline V gene has CDR1 SGHDT and CDR2 YYEEEE. J gave up 1 base and V 2 bases, and 5 bases lay outside the gene matches. CDR3 region: CASSLQGDWSYEQYF. For the CDR3, the DNA is TGTGCCAGCAGCTTACAGGGGGATTGGTCCTACGAGCAGTACTTC.

This clone was seen a few times. J is TRBJ1-3 and V is TRBV28; possible D gene TRBD1, 5 bases. Trimming shortened V by 5 bases and J by 3 bases, and 14 bases separated the two germline ends. There are 15 residues in the CDR3. Germline V lookup: CDR1 MDHEN, CDR2 SYDVKM. The CDR3 bases are TGTGCCAGCAGTCCCCAGGGTAAAGGTGGAAACACCATATATTTT. It codes for CASSPQGKGGNTIYF.

In its sample, this clone was seen a few times. This chain links TRBV30 with TRBJ2-7; tentative D call: TRBD2 (5 bases). The germline V gene encodes CDR1 GTSNPN and CDR2 SVGIG (reference sequence). Trimming left V 4 bases short and J 3 bases short, with 7 bases between. This CDR3 has 11 amino acids. The CDR3 spells CAWKRNYEQYF. The CDR3, as DNA: TGTGCCTGGAAGCGGAACTACGAGCAGTACTTC.

The rearrangement joins TRBV29-1 to TRBJ2-1; the match to TRBD1 covers 8 bases. The CDR3 is made up of 14 amino acids. V shed 6 bases, J shed 6 bases, and the junction held 10 bases outside the gene matches. Germline assignment: CDR1 SQVTM and CDR2 ANQGSEA. CDR3 sequence reads: CSVVRDRNINEQFF. In DNA, the CDR3 is TGCAGCGTGGTCCGGGACAGGAATATCAATGAGCAGTTCTTC.

This chain connects TRBV9 to TRBJ2-1, with TRBD2 matching 7 bases. This CDR3 has 18 amino acids. The V gene end was trimmed by 2 bases and the J gene end by 7 bases; junction bases not matched to a gene: 18. The germline gives CDR1 SGDLS, CDR2 YYNGEE. In DNA form, the CDR3 reads TGTGCCAGCAGCGTCACGGGGGGAAAAGGGTTGGGGTTAAATGAGCAGTTCTTC. Its translation: CASSVTGGKGLGLNEQFF.

The rearrangement joins TRBV6-1 to TRBJ2-3; D is possibly TRBD1 (6 bases). V dropped 8 bases and J dropped 5 bases, with 20 bases sitting between them. This CDR3 comprises 15 residues. Germline V gene data show CDR1 as MNHNS and CDR2 as SASEGT. CDR3 residues: CASSSGGRGGDTQYF. The CDR3 DNA sequence: TGTGCCAGCTCCTCCGGAGGCAGGGGTGGAGATACGCAGTATTTT.

This clone turned up a few times. The J gene is TRBJ1-1, the V gene TRBV5-4; D might be TRBD1 (5 bases). V was clipped by 0 bases and J by 1 base, with 7 bases between them. Germline assignment: CDR1 SGHNT and CDR2 YYREEE (reference sequence). The CDR3 length is 14 residues. CDR3 sequence: CASSLAGGNTEAFF. In DNA form, the CDR3 reads TGTGCCAGCAGCTTGGCCGGGGGGAACACTGAAGCTTTCTTT.